Following are 12 T cell receptor beta chains from one sample sequenced in a study of blood T cell repertoires in COVID-19 (dated by TCRdb to the early 2020s). The method was the immunoSEQ multiplex PCR assay. TCRdb obtained this table from immuneACCESS and retained in-frame rearrangements with V and J assigned. These tables miss some clones; where compared with another copy, unresolved V genes account for less than half of the shortfall, and the remainder is unexplained. The table for this sample lists about 220,000 clones; around 82% of them were counted only once. Clones ranked in the top ten supply about 13% of the sample. The sequencing sample was made of peripheral blood. Every receptor here comes from a human donor in a cohort sampled during active COVID-19.

The chain couples TRBV24-1 to TRBJ2-3; D unclear. This CDR3 has 16 amino acids. V dropped 1 base and J dropped 1 base, with 11 bases sitting between them. Germline V gives CDR1 KGHDR, CDR2 SFDVKD. The CDR3 reads CATSDFGRSGTDTQYF. For the CDR3, the DNA is TGTGCCACCAGTGATTTCGGCAGGTCTGGCACAGATACGCAGTATTTT.

The chain recombines TRBV5-1 with TRBJ1-2, with 7 bases aligning to TRBD1. The CDR3 totals 15 residues. Unmatched junction bases numbered 7, after V lost 0 bases and J lost 5 bases. Germline V lookup: CDR1 SGHRS, CDR2 YFSETQ. The CDR3 DNA reads TGCGCCAGCAGCTTGGACCCGGACAGGACGTATGGCTACACCTTC. Protein product: CASSLDPDRTYGYTF.

This chain joins TRBV5-1 and TRBJ2-2, with a possible D match to TRBD2 (6 bases). V was clipped by 3 bases and J by 5 bases, with 17 bases between them. The CDR3 spans 16 residues. The germline V gene encodes CDR1 SGHRS and CDR2 YFSETQ. CDR3 region: CASSSTGGGWTGELFF. The CDR3 nucleotides are TGCGCCAGCAGCTCTACCGGGGGAGGATGGACCGGGGAGCTGTTTTTT.

The chain joins TRBV7-3 to TRBJ2-2; possible D gene TRBD1, 5 bases. The CDR3 loop spans 15 amino acids. The germline CDR1 and CDR2 sequences are SGHTA and FQGTGA. The V and J ends lost 2 bases and 4 bases respectively, with 11 bases between them. The CDR3 reads CASSLGQGRTGELFF. The CDR3 DNA follows: TGTGCCAGCAGCTTAGGGCAGGGCCGCACCGGGGAGCTGTTTTTT.

CDR3 residues: CASSLGGGGGRAQETQYF. CDR3 sequence (DNA): TGCGCCAGCAGCTTGGGAGGGGGCGGAGGACGGGCCCAAGAGACCCAGTACTTC. The chain uses TRBV5-1 and TRBJ2-5; 7 positions match TRBD1. Looked up from germline, CDR1 is SGHRS and CDR2 is YFSETQ. V was pared by 0 bases and J by 1 base, with 12 bases of the junction left unmatched. The CDR3 has 18 residues.

This clone was detected once. The gene calls are TRBV4-3 and TRBJ2-7; the match to TRBD2 covers 7 bases. The V gene's germline CDR1 is LGHNA and CDR2 YSLEER. The V and J ends lost 0 bases and 2 bases, in that order; junction bases with no gene match: 7. The CDR3 is made up of 16 amino acids. The CDR3 spells CASSQDMAGEAYEQYF. DNA for the CDR3: TGCGCCAGCAGCCAAGATATGGCGGGGGAAGCCTACGAGCAGTACTTC.

V gene TRBV28 combines with J gene TRBJ2-7, with 8 bases aligning to TRBD2. Germline assignment: CDR1 MDHEN and CDR2 SYDVKM. V shed 6 bases, J shed 3 bases, and the junction held 13 bases outside the gene matches. The CDR3 spans 16 residues. The CDR3 loop is CASSGNPGLGFYEQYF. The CDR3, as DNA: TGTGCCAGCAGCGGAAATCCGGGACTAGGATTCTACGAGCAGTACTTC.

V usage is TRBV6-6 and J usage is TRBJ2-7; 11 bases agree with TRBD2. V trimming: 5 bases; J trimming: 4 bases; junction bases outside the gene matches: 16. This CDR3 spans 18 amino acids. CDR1 is MNHNY and CDR2 is SVGAGI in the germline V gene (reference sequence). The CDR3 protein is CASSPPQLAGGPRYEQYF. The CDR3 nucleotides are TGTGCCAGCAGTCCCCCCCAGCTAGCGGGGGGACCAAGGTACGAGCAGTACTTC.

The J gene is TRBJ1-5, the V gene TRBV24-1; weak D call: TRBD1 (6 bases). Trimming took off 7 bases at V and 3 bases at J, with 12 bases between the two ends. The germline V gene has CDR1 KGHDR and CDR2 SFDVKD. The CDR3 covers 14 residues. The CDR3 nucleotides read TGTGCCACCAGGCAGACAGGAAACAATCAGCCCCAGCATTTT. Its translation: CATRQTGNNQPQHF.

The V gene is TRBV28, the J gene TRBJ2-7, with 8 bases that match TRBD1. CDR1 is MDHEN, CDR2 SYDVKM, per germline. The CDR3 has 16 amino acids. Trimming removed 3 bases from V and 6 bases from J; junction bases left unmatched: 13. The CDR3: CASSFLRQGPRSEQYF. CDR3 sequence (DNA): TGTGCCAGCAGTTTCTTGAGACAGGGGCCACGGTCCGAGCAGTACTTC.

The J gene is TRBJ2-7, the V gene TRBV27, with 12 positions matching TRBD2. CDR1 MNHEY and CDR2 SMNVEV come from the germline V gene (reference sequence). CDR3 length equals 15 residues. The junction had 1 base not matched to a gene; V was cut back by 3 bases and J by 1 base. CDR3 protein: CASSFTSGGSYEQYF. CDR3 coding DNA: TGTGCCAGCAGTTTTACTAGCGGGGGGTCCTACGAGCAGTACTTC.

Only a few counts were recorded for this clone. This chain links TRBV19 with TRBJ1-6, with TRBD1 as a possible D gene (6 bases). The V end was cut by 5 bases, the J end by 9 bases, with 14 bases between. Looked up from germline, CDR1 is LNHDA and CDR2 is SQIVND (reference sequence). The CDR3 is 14 residues long. The CDR3 loop is CASSAGNRASPLHF. The CDR3 DNA reads as TGTGCCAGTAGTGCCGGGAACAGGGCTTCACCCCTCCACTTT.